This T cell receptor (beta chain) derives from a study of T cell repertoires in cytomegalovirus infection (dated by TCRdb to between 2018 and 2021). As for the study more broadly: The peptide stimulations were aimed at well-studied HLA-B-restricted epitopes as well as recently identified HLA-C-restricted CMV epitopes, whose presentation resists viral immunomodulation. Because public TCR beta signatures pointed to carriage of CMV infection together with the matching HLA type, the HLA type of each donor mattered for the analysis.

What this sample's treatment or condition label stands for: in vitro stimulation with specific CMV peptide epitopes to enrich CMV-specific T cells. Sequencing used an Illumina HiSeq 1500. TCRdb reworked the public reads: Q25 trimming with fastp, MiXCR clone assembly, productive beta chains retained. Identical CDR3 proteins give one entry, which carries the most common genes and DNA. The sample table holds approximately 100,000 distinct CDR3 sequences, of which under 55% were seen once. The top ten constitute 65% to 75% of the sample. From V the trimming removes 7 bases and from J it removes 3 bases, while the gene matches leave 9 bases of the junction unaccounted for. Including cysteine and phenylalanine, the CDR3 has 14 amino acids. Only the CDR3 part of the read is kept: 42 bases, read in frame from the first base. Sequences SGHTA (CDR1) and FQGNSA (CDR2) are obtained from the germline V gene. This clonotype has only a few counts. Its cognate antigen has yet to be identified. Base qualities are missing; no much larger clone stands one base away.

Summary of the overall study and its limitations: In both this cohort and an independent cohort of approximately 350 donors, the cumulative frequency of public TCR beta family members distinguished carriers of CMV infection plus the relevant HLA type. In the ex vivo response, HLA-C-restricted CMV-specific TCR beta clonotypes were dominant, and in two of eight donors the single most frequent clonotype came from this HLA-C-restricted group.

The material sequenced was CD8+ T cells from cultured PBMCs, taken from culture after CMV antigen stimulation. The chain was built from TRBV7-2 and TRBJ2-7; TRBD2 fits 7 bases in the junction. This clonotype was sampled from a human donor in good health (CMV status not recorded). Some clones in this sample may be carry-over from other donors' samples. The CDR3 reads as follows: CASTWGAGLYEQYF. The DNA reads as follows: TGTGCCAGCACTTGGGGAGCGGGACTCTACGAGCAGTACTTC.